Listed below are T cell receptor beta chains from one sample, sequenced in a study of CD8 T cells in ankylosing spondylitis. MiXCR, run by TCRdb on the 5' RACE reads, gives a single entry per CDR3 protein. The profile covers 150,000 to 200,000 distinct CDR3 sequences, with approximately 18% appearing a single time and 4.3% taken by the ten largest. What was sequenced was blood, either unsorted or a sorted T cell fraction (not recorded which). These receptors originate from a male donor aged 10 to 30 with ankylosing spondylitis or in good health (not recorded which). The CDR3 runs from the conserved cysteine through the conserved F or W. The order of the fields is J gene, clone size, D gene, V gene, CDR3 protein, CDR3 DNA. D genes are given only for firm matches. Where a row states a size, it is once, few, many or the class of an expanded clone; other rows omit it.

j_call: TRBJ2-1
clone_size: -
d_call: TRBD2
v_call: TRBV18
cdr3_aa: CASSPLAGEDNEQFF
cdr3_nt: TGTGCCAGCTCACCGTTAGCGGGGGAAGACAATGAGCAGTTCTTC

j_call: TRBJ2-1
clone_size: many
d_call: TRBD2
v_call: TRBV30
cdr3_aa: CAWNREGTYNEQFF
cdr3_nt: TGTGCCTGGAATCGGGAGGGAACCTACAATGAGCAGTTCTTC

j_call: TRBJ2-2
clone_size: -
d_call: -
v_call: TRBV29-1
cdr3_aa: CSVAPGPRGGELFF
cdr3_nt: TGCAGCGTGGCCCCGGGACCGAGGGGCGGGGAGCTGTTTTTT

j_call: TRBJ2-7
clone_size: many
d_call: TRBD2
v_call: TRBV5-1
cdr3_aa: CASSLGTSGHYEQYF
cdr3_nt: TGCGCCAGCAGCTTAGGGACTAGCGGTCACTACGAGCAGTACTTC

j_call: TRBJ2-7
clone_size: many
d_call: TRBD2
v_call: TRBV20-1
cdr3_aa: CSAPSGRVHEQYF
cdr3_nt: TGCAGCGCACCTAGCGGGAGGGTCCACGAGCAGTACTTC

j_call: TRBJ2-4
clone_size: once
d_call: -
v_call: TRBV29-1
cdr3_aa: CSVLKGIQYF
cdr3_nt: TGCAGCGTTTTAAAGGGTATTCAGTACTTC

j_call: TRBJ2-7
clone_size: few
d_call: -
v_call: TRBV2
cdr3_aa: CASSDGRDEQYF
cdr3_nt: TGTGCCAGCAGTGATGGCAGAGACGAGCAGTACTTC

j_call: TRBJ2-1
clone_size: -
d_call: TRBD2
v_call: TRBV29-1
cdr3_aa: CSVVPGLARVNEQFF
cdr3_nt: TGCAGCGTTGTACCGGGACTAGCGAGAGTCAATGAGCAGTTCTTC

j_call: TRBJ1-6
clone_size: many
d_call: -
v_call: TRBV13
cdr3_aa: CASSLAITNSPLHF
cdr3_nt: TGTGCCAGCAGCTTAGCCATAACTAATTCACCCCTCCACTTT

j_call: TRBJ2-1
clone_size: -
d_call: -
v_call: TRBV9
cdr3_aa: CASSVTAVGALGTGDNEQFF
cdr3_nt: TGTGCCAGCAGCGTTACAGCTGTTGGGGCTCTGGGGACGGGAGACAATGAGCAGTTCTTC

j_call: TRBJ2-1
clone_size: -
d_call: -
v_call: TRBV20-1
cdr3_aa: CSARDRAGALNEQFF
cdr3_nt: TGCAGTGCTAGAGATCGAGCAGGGGCATTGAATGAGCAGTTCTTC

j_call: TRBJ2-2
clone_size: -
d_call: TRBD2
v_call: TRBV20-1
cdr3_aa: CSAKTGGDAGELFF
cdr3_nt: TGCAGTGCCAAAACGGGGGGAGACGCCGGGGAGCTGTTTTTT

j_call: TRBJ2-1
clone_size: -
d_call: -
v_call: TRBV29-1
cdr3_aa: CSVRTGNNEQFF
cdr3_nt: TGCAGCGTCCGGACGGGGAACAATGAGCAGTTCTTC

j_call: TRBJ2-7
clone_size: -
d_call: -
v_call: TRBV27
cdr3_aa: CASSFLRPLSNSYEQYF
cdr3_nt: TGTGCCAGCAGTTTCTTACGCCCCTTGAGTAATAGTTACGAGCAGTACTTC

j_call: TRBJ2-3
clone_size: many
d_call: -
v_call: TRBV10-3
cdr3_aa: CAIRPPGTGESPDTQYF
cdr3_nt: TGTGCCATCAGACCCCCGGGAACGGGAGAGAGCCCAGATACGCAGTATTTT

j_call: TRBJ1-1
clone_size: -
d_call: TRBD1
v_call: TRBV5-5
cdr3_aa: CASSSGDREDTEAFF
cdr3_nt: TGTGCCAGCAGCTCGGGGGACAGGGAGGACACTGAAGCTTTCTTT

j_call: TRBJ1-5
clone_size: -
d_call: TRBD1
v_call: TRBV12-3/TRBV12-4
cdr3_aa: CASTPGQGGNQPQHF
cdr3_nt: TGTGCCAGCACCCCCGGACAGGGGGGTAATCAGCCCCAGCATTTT

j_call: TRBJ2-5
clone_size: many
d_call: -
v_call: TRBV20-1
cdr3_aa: CSARFRAATQYF
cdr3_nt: TGCAGTGCTAGGTTTAGGGCTGCGACCCAGTACTTC

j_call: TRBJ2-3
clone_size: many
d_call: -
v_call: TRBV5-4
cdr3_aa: CASSSDSTDTQYF
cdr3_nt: TGTGCCAGCAGCTCGGACAGCACAGATACGCAGTATTTT

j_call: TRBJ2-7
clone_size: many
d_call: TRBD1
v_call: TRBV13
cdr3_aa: CASSSRDRGLYEQYF
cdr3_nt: TGTGCCAGCAGCTCCCGGGACAGGGGGCTCTACGAGCAGTACTTC

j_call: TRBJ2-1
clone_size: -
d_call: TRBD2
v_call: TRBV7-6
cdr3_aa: CASSLAVPLAASPYNEQFF
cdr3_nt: TGTGCCAGCAGCTTAGCGGTACCACTAGCGGCCTCCCCTTACAATGAGCAGTTCTTC

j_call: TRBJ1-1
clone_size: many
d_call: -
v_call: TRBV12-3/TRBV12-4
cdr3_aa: CASRAMNTEAFF
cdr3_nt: TGTGCCAGCAGGGCTATGAACACTGAAGCTTTCTTT

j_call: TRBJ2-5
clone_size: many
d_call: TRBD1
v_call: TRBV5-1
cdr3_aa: CASSRTGVLRETQYF
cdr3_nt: TGCGCCAGCAGCCGGACAGGGGTGTTGCGGGAGACCCAGTACTTC

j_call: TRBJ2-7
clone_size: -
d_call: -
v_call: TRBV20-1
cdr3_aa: CSSYNPGSFYEQYF
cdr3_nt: TGCAGTTCCTATAACCCGGGAAGTTTCTACGAGCAGTACTTC

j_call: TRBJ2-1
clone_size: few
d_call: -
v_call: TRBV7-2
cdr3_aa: CASSLISDVEVF
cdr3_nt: TGTGCCAGCAGCTTAATATCAGACGTCGAGGTCTTC

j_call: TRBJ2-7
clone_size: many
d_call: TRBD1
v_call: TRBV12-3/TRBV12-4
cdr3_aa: CASTPTGISYEQYF
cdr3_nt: TGTGCCAGCACCCCGACAGGGATATCCTACGAGCAGTACTTC

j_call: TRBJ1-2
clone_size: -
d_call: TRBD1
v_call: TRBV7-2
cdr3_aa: CASSLTTGGKGYTF
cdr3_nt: TGTGCCAGCAGCTTGACCACAGGGGGCAAAGGCTACACCTTC

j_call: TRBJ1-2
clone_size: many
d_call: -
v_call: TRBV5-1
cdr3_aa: CASSFGHTNYGYTF
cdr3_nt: TGCGCCAGCAGCTTCGGACATACTAACTATGGCTACACCTTC

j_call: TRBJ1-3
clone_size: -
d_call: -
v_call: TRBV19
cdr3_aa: CASSISVFIMEKRNTIYF
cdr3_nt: TGTGCCAGTAGTATCTCCGTATTTATTATGGAGAAGAGAAACACCATATATTTT

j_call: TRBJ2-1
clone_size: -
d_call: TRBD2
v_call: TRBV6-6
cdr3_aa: CATGLAVLGPYNEQFF
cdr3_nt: TGTGCCACCGGGCTAGCGGTATTAGGGCCCTACAATGAACAGTTCTTC

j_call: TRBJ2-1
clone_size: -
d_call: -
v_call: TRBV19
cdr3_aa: CASSRKSSSMNEQFF
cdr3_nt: TGTGCCAGTAGCAGGAAATCATCCAGCATGAATGAGCAGTTCTTC

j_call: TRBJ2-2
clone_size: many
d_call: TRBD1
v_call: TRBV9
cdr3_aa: CASSVGGQGTWAGELFF
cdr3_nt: TGTGCCAGCAGCGTAGGAGGACAGGGCACATGGGCCGGGGAGCTGTTTTTT

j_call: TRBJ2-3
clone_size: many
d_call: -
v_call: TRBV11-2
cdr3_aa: CASSLTDASTDTQYF
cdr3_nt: TGTGCCAGCAGCTTGACGGACGCTAGCACAGATACGCAGTATTTT

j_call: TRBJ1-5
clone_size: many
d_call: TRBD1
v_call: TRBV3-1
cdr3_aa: CASGTGTRYSNQPQHF
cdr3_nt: TGTGCCAGTGGGACAGGGACTAGGTATAGCAATCAGCCCCAGCATTTT

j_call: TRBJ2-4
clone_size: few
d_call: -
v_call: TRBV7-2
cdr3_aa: CASSFPFNIQYF
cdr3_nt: TGTGCCAGCAGCTTTCCCTTCAACATTCAGTACTTC

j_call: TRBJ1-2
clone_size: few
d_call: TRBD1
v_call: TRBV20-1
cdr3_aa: CSASPGTGFGYTF
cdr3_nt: TGCAGTGCTTCGCCAGGGACAGGGTTCGGCTACACCTTC

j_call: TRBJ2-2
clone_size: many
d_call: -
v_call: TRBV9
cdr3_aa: CASSVVYTGELFF
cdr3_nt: TGTGCCAGCAGCGTAGTTTACACCGGGGAGCTGTTTTTT

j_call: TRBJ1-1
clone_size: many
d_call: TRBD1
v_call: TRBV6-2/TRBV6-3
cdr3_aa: CASSYLGTGLLSRTTEAFF
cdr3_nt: TGTGCCAGCAGTTACCTCGGGACAGGTTTATTATCCCGTACCACTGAAGCTTTCTTT

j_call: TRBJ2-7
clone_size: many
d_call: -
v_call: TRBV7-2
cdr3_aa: CASSFGPLEQYF
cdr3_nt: TGTGCCAGCAGCTTTGGGCCTCTCGAGCAGTACTTC

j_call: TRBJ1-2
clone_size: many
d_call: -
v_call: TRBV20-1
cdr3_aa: CSATSTEGRRGYTF
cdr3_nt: TGCAGTGCTACCAGTACAGAAGGGAGGAGAGGCTACACCTTC

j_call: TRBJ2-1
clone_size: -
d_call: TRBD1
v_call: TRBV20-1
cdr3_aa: CSARPKTGIYNEQFF
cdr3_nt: TGCAGTGCTAGACCAAAGACAGGGATCTACAATGAGCAGTTCTTC

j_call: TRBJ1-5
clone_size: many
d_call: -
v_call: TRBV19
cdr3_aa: CASSPGQLSNQPQHF
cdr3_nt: TGTGCCAGTAGTCCCGGACAGTTGAGCAATCAGCCCCAGCATTTT

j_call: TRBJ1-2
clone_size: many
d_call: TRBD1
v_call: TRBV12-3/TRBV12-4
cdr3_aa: CASTRAPTGNYGYTF
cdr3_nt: TGTGCCAGCACTCGGGCCCCGACAGGGAACTATGGCTACACCTTC

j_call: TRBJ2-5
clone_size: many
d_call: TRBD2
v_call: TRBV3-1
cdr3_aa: CASSQSGSGGETQYF
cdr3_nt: TGTGCCAGCAGCCAGAGCGGGAGTGGAGGAGAGACCCAGTACTTC

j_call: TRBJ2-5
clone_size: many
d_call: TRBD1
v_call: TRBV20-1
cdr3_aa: CSARKGQAVLETQYF
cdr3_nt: TGCAGTGCTAGAAAGGGACAGGCGGTGTTAGAGACCCAGTACTTC

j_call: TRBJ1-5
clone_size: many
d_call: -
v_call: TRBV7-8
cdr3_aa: CASSQQPGQPQHF
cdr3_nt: TGTGCCAGCAGCCAACAGCCTGGTCAGCCCCAGCATTTT

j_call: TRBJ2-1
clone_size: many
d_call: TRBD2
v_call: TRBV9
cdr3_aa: CASSVAPGGIYNEQFF
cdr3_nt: TGTGCCAGCAGCGTAGCCCCGGGGGGGATTTACAATGAGCAGTTCTTC

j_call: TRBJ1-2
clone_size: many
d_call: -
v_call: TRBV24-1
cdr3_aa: CATSDLSGGYTF
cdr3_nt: TGTGCCACCAGTGATTTATCTGGTGGCTACACCTTC

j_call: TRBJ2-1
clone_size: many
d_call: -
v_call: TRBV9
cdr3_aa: CASSAGSSSYNEQFF
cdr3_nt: TGTGCCAGCAGCGCAGGGTCGAGCTCCTACAATGAGCAGTTCTTC

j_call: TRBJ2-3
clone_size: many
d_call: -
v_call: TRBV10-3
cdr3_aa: CAISELKGITDTQYF
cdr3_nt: TGTGCCATCAGTGAGCTCAAGGGGATCACAGATACGCAGTATTTT

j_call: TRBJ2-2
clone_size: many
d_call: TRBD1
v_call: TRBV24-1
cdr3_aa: CATSARDRVGTGELFF
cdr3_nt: TGTGCCACCAGTGCCCGGGACAGGGTTGGCACCGGGGAGCTGTTTTTT

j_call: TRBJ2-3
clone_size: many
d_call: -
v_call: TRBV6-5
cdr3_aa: CASSYSDSTDTQYF
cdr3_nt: TGTGCCAGCAGTTACTCCGACTCTACAGATACGCAGTATTTT

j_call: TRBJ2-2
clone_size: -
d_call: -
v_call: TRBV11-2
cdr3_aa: CASSPTWSSTGELFF
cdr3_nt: TGTGCCAGCAGCCCGACTTGGTCGAGCACCGGGGAGCTGTTTTTT